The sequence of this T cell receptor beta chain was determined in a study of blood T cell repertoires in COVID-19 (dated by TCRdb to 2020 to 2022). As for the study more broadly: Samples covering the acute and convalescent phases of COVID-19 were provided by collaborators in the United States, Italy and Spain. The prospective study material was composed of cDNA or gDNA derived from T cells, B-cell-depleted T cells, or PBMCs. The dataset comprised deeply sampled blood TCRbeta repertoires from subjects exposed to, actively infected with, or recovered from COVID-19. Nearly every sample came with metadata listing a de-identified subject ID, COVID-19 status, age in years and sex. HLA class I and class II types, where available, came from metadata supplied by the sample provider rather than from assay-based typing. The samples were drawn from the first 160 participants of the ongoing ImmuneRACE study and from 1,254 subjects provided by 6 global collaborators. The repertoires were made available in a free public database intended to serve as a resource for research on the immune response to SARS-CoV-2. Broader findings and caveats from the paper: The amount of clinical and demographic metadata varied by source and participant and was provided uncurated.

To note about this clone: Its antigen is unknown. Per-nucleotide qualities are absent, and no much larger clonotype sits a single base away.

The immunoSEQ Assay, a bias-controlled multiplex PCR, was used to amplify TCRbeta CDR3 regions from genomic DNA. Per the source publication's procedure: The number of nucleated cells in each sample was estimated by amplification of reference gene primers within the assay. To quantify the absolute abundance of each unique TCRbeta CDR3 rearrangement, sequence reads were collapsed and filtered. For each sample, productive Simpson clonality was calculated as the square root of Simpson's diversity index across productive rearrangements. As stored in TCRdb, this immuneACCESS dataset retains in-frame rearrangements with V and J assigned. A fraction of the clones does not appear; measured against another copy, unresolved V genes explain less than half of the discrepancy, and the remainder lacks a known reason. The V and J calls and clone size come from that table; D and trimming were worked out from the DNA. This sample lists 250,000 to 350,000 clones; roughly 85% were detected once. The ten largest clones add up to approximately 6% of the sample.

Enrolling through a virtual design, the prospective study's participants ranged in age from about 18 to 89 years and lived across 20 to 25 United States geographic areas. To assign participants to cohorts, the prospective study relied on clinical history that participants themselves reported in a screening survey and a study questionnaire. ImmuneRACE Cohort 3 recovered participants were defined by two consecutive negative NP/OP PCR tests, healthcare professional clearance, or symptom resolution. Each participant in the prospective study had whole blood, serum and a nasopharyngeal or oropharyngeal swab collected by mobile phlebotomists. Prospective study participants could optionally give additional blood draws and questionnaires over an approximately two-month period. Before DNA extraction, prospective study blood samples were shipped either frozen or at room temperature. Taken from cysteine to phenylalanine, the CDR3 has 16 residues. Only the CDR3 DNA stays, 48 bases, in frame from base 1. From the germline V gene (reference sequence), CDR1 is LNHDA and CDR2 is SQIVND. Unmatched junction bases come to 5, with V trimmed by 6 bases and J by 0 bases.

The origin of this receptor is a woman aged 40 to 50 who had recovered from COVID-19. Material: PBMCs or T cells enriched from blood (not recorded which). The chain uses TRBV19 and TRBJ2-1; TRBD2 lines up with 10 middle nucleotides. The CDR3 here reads CASRRSSGSSYNEQFF. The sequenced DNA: TGTGCCAGTAGAAGGTCTAGCGGGAGCTCCTACAATGAGCAGTTCTTC.